This T cell receptor (beta chain) appears in the sequencing data of a study of blood T cell repertoires in COVID-19. Study in general: Italy, Spain and the United States were the sources of the convalescent and acute COVID-19 samples. The cDNA or gDNA used as material had been derived from T cells, B-cell-depleted T cells, or PBMCs.

The ends were cut back, 0 bases at V and 1 base at J, with 6 bases in the middle. The CDR3 spans 14 residues. CDR1 and CDR2 from the germline V gene are MNHEY and SMNVEV (reference sequence). The authors' processing: Nucleated cell counts were estimated from reference gene primer amplification. Here immunoSEQ multiplex PCR was the method, and the copy in TCRdb shows in-frame clones only, minus some. V, J and clone size reflect that table, while D and trimming were determined from the DNA. The repertoire holds 210,000 or so clones, approximately 90% seen once, with approximately 4.8% in the top ten. The sequenced material came from peripheral blood. This receptor was taken from a man aged 45 to 65 with acute or convalescent COVID-19. The gene calls are TRBV27 and TRBJ2-5, with D hard to call. CDR3 in DNA: TGTGCCAGCAGTTTATCGGCAGGCCAAGAGACCCAGTACTTC. Encoded protein: CASSLSAGQETQYF.